This T cell receptor beta chain was recorded in a study of shared clonotypes between healthy human individuals. Study context: The people who gave samples were a couple of women and a few men aged 18 to 49. General observations from the study: It was only blood that was sampled, and tissue repertoires likely differ.

Naive CD8 cells, CD45RO-negative and positively selected for CCR7, excluded terminally differentiated effector memory CD45RA+ cells. The germline V gene has CDR1 SGHRS and CDR2 YFSETQ. The CDR3 consists of 14 residues. The V end was cut by 0 bases, the J end by 3 bases, with 9 bases between. Sequencing was at deep level. Sequencing was performed with immunoSEQ multiplex PCR; in TCRdb, only in-frame clones are kept and a portion is missing. The top ten hold around 1.1% of the sample, which has about 2 million clones, just under 95% seen once. A note on this clone: Antigen unknown.

The source of this sequence is a man between 18 and 35 years old in good health. Sequencing was done on a sample of naive CD8+ T cells sorted from blood. The rearrangement links TRBV5-1 to TRBJ1-1; D unresolved. The CDR3 DNA reads as TGCGCCAGCAGCTTGGGTATTTCCTACACTGAAGCTTTCTTT. It codes for CASSLGISYTEAFF. The whole variable domain, filled in from reference TRBV5-1 and TRBJ1-1, reads KAGVTQTPRYLIKTRGQQVTLSCSPISGHRSVSWYQQTPGQGLQFLFEYFSETQRNKGNFPGRFSGRQFSNSRSEMNVSTLELGDSALYLCASSLGISYTEAFFGQGTRLTVV.